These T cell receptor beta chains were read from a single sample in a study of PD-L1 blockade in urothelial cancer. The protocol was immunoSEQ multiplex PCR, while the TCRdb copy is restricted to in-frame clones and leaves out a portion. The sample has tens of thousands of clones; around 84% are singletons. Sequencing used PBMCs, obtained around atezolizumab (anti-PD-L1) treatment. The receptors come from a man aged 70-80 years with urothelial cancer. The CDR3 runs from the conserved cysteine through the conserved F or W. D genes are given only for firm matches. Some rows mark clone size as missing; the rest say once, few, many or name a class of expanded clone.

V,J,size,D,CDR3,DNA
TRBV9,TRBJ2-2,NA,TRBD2,CASSVDPSGSISGELFF,TGTGCCAGCAGCGTAGACCCTAGCGGGAGTATATCCGGGGAGCTGTTTTTT
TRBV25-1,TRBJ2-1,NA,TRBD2,CASSEAGGRADSYNEQFF,TGTGCCAGCAGTGAAGCCGGCGGGAGGGCCGATTCCTACAATGAGCAGTTCTTC
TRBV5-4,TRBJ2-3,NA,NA,CASSLGSGSSTDTQYF,TGTGCCAGCAGCTTGGGGTCGGGATCTAGCACAGATACGCAGTATTTT
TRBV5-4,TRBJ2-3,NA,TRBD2,CASSFSGAGDHTQYF,TGTGCCAGCAGCTTTAGTGGTGCGGGAGACCATACGCAGTATTTT
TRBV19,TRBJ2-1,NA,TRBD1,CASSMGWDSGEQFF,TGTGCCAGTAGTATGGGGTGGGACAGCGGTGAGCAGTTCTTC
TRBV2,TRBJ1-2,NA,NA,CASRMTQGAGGYTF,TGTGCCAGCAGGATGACACAGGGTGCGGGTGGCTACACCTTC
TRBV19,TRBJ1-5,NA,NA,CASSIGLGRQPQHF,TGTGCCAGTAGTATAGGACTAGGACGTCAGCCCCAGCATTTT
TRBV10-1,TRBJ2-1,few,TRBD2,CASSDLSGRASGNEQFF,TGCGCCAGCAGTGACTTGAGCGGGAGGGCCTCGGGCAATGAGCAGTTCTTC
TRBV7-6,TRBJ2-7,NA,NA,CASTPNGLASHEQYF,TGTGCCAGCACGCCCAACGGGCTAGCATCCCACGAGCAGTACTTC
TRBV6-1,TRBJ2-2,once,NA,CASSLGGRRGELFF,TGTGCCAGCAGTCTTGGAGGACGGCGCGGGGAGCTGTTTTTT
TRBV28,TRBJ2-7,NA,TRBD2,CASSRTSGIYEQYF,TGTGCCAGCAGCAGGACTAGCGGGATTTACGAGCAGTACTTC
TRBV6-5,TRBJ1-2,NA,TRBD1,CASSPDRGQDGYTF,TGTGCCAGCAGCCCCGACAGGGGGCAGGATGGCTACACCTTC
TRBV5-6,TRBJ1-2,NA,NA,CASTGALAVSYTF,TGTGCCAGCACCGGAGCTTTGGCGGTCAGCTACACCTTC
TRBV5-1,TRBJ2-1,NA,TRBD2,CASSPGLAGGPGEQFF,TGCGCCAGCAGCCCCGGACTAGCGGGAGGGCCGGGTGAGCAGTTCTTC
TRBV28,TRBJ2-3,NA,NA,CAGSTGNTDTQYF,TGTGCCGGTTCAACAGGGAACACAGATACGCAGTATTTT
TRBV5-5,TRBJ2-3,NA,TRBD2,CASSSRSGTSGGTQYF,TGTGCCAGCAGCTCACGGTCCGGGACTAGCGGGGGTACGCAGTATTTT